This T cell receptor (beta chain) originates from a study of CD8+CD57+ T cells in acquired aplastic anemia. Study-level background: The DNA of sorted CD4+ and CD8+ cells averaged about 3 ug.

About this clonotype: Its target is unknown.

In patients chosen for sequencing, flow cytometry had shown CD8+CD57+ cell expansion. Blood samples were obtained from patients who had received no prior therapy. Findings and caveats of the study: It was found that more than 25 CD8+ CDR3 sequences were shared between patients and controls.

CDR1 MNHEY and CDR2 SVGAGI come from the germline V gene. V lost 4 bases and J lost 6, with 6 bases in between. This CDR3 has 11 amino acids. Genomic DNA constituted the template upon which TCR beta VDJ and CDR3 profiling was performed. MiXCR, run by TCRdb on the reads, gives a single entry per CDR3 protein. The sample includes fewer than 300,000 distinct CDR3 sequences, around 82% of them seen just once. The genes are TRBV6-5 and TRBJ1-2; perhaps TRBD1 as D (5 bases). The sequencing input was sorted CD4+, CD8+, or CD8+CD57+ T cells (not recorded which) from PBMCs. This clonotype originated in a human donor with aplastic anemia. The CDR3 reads CASSSGNGYTF. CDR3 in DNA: TGTGCCAGCAGTTCAGGGAATGGCTACACCTTC.